This T cell receptor (beta chain) was sequenced during a study of cytomegalovirus exposure and HLA in healthy donors. PCR was performed using 60 Vbeta and 13 Jbeta primers. Measured with immunoSEQ multiplex PCR; TCRdb has only the in-frame clones, and not every one. The table lists roughly 150,000 clones, 65% to 85% of them singletons. After removal of 7 bases from V and 4 bases from J, the junction contained 8 bases not matched to a gene. This CDR3 contains 14 residues. The germline CDR1 and CDR2 sequences are LNHDA and SQIVND (reference sequence). Concerning this clone: Its antigen is currently unknown.

Study-level findings and limits: Using a false discovery rate of 0.05, a later analysis showed that about 16,000 TCR beta sequences were associated with HLA alleles. Cytomegalovirus association was assigned to more than 150 TCR beta chains. Excluded were some V segments that proved indistinguishable, including TRBV6-2 and TRBV6-3.

Each donor's status was that of a healthy bone marrow donor. The chain uses TRBV19 and TRBJ1-1; the match to TRBD1 covers 8 bases. The source is a male donor in good health and CMV-seronegative. The sample comprised PBMCs. CDR3 in amino acids: CASTQQGVFTEAFF. CDR3 sequence (DNA): TGTGCCAGTACCCAACAGGGGGTGTTCACTGAAGCTTTCTTT.